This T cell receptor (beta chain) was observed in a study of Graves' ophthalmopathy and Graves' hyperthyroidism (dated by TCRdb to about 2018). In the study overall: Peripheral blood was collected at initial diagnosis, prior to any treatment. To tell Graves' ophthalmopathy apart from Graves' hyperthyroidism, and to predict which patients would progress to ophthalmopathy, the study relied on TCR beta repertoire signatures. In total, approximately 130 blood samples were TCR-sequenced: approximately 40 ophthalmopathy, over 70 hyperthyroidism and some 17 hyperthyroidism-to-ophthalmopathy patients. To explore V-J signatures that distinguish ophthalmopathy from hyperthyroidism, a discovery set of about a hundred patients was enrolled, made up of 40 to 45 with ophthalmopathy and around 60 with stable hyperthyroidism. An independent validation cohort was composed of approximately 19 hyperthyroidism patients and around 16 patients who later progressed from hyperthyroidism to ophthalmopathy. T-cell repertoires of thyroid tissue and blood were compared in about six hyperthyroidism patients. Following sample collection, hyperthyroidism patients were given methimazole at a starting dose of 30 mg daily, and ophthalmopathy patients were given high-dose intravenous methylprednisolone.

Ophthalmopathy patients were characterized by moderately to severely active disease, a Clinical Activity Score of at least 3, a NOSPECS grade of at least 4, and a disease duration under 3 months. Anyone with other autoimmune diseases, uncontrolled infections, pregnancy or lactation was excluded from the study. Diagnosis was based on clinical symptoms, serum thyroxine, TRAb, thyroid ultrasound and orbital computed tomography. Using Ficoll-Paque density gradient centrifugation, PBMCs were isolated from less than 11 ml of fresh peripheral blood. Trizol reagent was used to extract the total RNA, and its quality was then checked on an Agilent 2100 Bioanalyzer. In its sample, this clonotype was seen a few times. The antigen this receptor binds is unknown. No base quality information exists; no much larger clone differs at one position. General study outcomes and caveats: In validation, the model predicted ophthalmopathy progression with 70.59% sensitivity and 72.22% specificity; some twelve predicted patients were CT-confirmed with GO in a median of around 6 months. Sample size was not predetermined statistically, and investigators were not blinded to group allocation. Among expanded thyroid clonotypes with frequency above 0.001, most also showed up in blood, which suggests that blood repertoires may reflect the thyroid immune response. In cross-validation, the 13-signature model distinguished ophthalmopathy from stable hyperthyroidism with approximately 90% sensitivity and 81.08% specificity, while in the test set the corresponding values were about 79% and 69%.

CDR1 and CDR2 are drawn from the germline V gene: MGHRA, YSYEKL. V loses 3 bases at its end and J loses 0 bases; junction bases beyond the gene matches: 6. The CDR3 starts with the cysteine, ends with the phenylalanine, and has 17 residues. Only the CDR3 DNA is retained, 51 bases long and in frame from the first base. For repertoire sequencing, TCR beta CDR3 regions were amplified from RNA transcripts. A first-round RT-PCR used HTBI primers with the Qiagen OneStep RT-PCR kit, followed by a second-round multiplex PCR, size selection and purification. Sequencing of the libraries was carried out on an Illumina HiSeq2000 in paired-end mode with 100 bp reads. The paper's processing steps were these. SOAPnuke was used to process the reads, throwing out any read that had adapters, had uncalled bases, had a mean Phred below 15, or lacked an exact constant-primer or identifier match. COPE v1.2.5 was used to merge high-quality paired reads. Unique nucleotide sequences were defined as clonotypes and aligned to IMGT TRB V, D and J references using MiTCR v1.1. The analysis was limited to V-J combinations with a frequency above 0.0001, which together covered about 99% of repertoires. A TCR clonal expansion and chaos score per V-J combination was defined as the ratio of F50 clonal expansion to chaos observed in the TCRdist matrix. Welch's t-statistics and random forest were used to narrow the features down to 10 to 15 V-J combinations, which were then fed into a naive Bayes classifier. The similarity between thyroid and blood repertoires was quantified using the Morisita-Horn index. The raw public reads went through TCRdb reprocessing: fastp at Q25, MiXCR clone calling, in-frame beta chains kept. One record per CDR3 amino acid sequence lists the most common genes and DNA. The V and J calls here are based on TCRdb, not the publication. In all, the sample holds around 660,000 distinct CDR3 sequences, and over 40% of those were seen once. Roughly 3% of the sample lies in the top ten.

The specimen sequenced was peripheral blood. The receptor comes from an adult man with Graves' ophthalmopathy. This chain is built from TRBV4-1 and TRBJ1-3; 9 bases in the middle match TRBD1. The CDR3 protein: CASSQTRDRDSGNTIYF. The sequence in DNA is TGCGCCAGCAGCCAGACCAGGGACAGGGACTCTGGAAACACCATATATTTT.